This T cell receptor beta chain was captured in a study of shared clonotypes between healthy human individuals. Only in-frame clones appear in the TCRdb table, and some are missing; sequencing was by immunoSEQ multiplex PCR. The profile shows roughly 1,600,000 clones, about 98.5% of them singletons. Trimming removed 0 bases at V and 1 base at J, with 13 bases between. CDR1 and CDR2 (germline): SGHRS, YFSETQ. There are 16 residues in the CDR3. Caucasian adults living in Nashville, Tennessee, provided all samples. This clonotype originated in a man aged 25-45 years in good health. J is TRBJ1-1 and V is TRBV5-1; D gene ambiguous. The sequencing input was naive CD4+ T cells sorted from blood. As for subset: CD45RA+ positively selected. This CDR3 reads CASSLGTPAGNTEAFF. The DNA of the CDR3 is TGCGCCAGCAGCTTGGGTACCCCGGCGGGGAACACTGAAGCTTTCTTT.